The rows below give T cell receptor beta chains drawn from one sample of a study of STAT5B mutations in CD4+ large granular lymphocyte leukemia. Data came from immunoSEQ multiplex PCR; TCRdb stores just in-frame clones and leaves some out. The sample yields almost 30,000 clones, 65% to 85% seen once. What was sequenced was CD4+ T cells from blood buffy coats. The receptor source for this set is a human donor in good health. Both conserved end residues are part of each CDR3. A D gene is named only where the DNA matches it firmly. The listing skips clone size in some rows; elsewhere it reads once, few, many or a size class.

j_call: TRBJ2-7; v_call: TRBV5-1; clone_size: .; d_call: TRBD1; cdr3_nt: TGCGCCAGCAGCACCGGGACAGGGCCTTTTGGGCAGTACTTC; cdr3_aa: CASSTGTGPFGQYF
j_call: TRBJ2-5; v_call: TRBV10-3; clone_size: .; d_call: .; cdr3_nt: TGTGCCATCAGCCAGCTAGGAGGAGGAATTAAAAAAGAGACCCAGTACTTC; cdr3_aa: CAISQLGGGIKKETQYF
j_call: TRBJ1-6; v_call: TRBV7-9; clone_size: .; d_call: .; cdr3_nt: TGTGCCAGCAGCGGGGGGGGGATTGATAATTCACCCCTCCACTTT; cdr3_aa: CASSGGGIDNSPLHF
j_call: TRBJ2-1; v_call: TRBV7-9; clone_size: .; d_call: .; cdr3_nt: TGTGCCAGCAGCAGTCCAGAGGGTGGGGGGAGGTACAATGAGCAGTTCTTC; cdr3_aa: CASSSPEGGGRYNEQFF
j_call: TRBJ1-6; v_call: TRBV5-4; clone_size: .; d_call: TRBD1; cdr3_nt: TGTGCCAGCAGCCCAGGGGGCGGATTATATAATTCACCCCTCCACTTT; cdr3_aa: CASSPGGGLYNSPLHF
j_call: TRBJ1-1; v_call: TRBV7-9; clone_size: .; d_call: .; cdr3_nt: TGTGCCAGCAGCTCATCCTCCGGGGGGCTTGAAGCTTTCTTT; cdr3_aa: CASSSSSGGLEAFF
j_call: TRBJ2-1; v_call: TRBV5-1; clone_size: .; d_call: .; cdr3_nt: TGCGCCAGCAGCCCCGCTAATGAGCAGTTCTTC; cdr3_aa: CASSPANEQFF
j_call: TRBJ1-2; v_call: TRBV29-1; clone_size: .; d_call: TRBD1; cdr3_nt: TGCAGCGTGGGACCGGGACAGGGATCTAACTATGGCTACACCTTC; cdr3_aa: CSVGPGQGSNYGYTF
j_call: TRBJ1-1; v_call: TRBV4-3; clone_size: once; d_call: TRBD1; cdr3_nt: TGCGCCAGCAGAGGGGCCGGACAGGGGTGGACTGAAGCTTTCTTT; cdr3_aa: CASRGAGQGWTEAFF
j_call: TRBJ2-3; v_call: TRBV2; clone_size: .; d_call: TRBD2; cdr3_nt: TGTGCCAGCAGTGGGGCGGGGGACCCTAGCACAGATACGCAGTATTTT; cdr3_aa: CASSGAGDPSTDTQYF
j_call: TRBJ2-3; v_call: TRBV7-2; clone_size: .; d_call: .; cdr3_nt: TGTGCCAGCAGCTGGGCGACTAGCACAGATACGCAGTATTTT; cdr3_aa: CASSWATSTDTQYF
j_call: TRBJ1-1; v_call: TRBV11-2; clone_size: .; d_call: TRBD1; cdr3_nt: TGTGCCAGCAGCTTAATACAGGGGATGGGCACTGAAGCTTTCTTT; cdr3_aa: CASSLIQGMGTEAFF
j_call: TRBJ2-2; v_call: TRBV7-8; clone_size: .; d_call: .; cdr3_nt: TGTGCCAGCGACCCGCGGAACACCGGGGAGCTGTTTTTT; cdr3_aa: CASDPRNTGELFF
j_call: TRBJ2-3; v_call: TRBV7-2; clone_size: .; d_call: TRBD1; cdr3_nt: TGTGCCAGCAGCATGGACAGGCCACCGACAGATACGCAGTATTTT; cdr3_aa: CASSMDRPPTDTQYF
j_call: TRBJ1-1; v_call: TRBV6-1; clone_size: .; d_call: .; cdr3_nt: TGTGCCAGCAATCGAAGGGGGGGCGTGGAAGCTTTCTTT; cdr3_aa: CASNRRGGVEAFF
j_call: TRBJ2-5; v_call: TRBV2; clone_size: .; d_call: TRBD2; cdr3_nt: TGTGCCAGCAGACCCACGTATATAGCGGGGTACCAAGAGACCCAGTACTTC; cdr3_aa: CASRPTYIAGYQETQYF
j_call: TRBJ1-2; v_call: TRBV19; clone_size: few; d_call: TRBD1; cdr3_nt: TGTGCCAGTAGCTTAACCGGGACAGCTTCGTATGGCTACACCTTC; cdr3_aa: CASSLTGTASYGYTF
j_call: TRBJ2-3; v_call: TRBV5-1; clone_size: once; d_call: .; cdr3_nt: TGCGCCAGCAGCTTCGGCCGAGGATTCACAGATACGCAGTATTTT; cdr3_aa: CASSFGRGFTDTQYF
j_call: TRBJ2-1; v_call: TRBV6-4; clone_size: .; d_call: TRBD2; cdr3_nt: TGTGCCAGCAGCACAACTAGCGGGGGGAGCGGTGAGCAGTTCTTC; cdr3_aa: CASSTTSGGSGEQFF
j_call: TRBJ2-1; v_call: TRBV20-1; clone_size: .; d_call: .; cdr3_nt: TGCAGTGCTAGATCAGGCAATGAGCAGTTCTTC; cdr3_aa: CSARSGNEQFF
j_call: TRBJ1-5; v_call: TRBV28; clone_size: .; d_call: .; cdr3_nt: TGTGCCAGCAGTTGGGGAAATCAGCCCCAGCATTTT; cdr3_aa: CASSWGNQPQHF
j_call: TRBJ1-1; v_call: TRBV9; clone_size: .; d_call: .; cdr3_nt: TGTGCCAGCAGCGTAGGTGGGTTCGGCACTGAAGCTTTCTTT; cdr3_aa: CASSVGGFGTEAFF
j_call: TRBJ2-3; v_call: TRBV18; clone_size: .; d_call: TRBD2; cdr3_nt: TGTGCCAGCTCACCACCCCGGGGGGGTGGAGATACGCAGTATTTT; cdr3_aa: CASSPPRGGGDTQYF
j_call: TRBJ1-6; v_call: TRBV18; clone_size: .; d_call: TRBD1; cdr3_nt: TGTGCCAGCTCAGCCGACAGGGGACGAGGTAATTCACCCCTCCACTTT; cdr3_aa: CASSADRGRGNSPLHF
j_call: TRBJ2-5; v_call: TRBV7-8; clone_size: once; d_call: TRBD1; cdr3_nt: TGTGCCAGCAGCCGAGCGAGAAGTGTTTCGGGACAGGGGATCCAAGAGACCCAGTACTTC; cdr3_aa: CASSRARSVSGQGIQETQYF
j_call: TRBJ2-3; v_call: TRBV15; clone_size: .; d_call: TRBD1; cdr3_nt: TGTGCCACCAGCCGGGACAGCTCCACAGATACGCAGTATTTT; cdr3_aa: CATSRDSSTDTQYF
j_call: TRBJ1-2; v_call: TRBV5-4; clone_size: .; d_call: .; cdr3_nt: TGTGCCAGCAGCTTGGTGCCGTCCGACTATGGCTACACCTTC; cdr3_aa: CASSLVPSDYGYTF
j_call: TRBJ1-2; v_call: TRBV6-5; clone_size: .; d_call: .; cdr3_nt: TGTGCCAGCAGTTACATGGCGGACTATGGCTACACCTTC; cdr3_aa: CASSYMADYGYTF
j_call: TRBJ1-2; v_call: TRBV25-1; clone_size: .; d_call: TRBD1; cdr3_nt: TGTGCCAGCAGTGTGCCGGGACAGGACTACTATGGCTACACCTTC; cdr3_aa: CASSVPGQDYYGYTF
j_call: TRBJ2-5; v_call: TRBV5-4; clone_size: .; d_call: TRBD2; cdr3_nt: TGTGCCAGCAGCTGGAGCGGGGTACAAGAGACCCAGTACTTC; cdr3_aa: CASSWSGVQETQYF
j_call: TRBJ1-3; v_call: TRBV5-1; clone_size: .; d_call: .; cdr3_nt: TGCGCCAGCAGCTTGGATCGCGGGGGCCCTGGAAACACCATATATTTT; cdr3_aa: CASSLDRGGPGNTIYF
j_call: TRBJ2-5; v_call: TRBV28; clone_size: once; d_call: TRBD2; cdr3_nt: TGTGCCAGCAGTGGGCTTTCAGCGGGGGGGGAAGAGACCCAGTACTTC; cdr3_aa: CASSGLSAGGEETQYF
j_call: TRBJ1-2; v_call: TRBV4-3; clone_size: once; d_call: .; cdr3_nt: TGCGCCAGCAGCCAAGGAGGGGCGCCCCTAGGCTACACCTTC; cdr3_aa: CASSQGGAPLGYTF
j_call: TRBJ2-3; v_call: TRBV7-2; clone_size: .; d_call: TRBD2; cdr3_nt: TGTGCCAGCAGCCCGGGACTAGATAGCATAGATACGCAGTATTTT; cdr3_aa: CASSPGLDSIDTQYF
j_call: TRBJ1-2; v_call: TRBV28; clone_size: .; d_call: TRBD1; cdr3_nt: TGTGCCAGCAGCTTCGGACAGGGTAGAGGCTACACCTTC; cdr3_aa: CASSFGQGRGYTF
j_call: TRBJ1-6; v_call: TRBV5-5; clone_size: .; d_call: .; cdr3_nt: TGTGCCAGCAGCTTGGATTCAGTCCGCCGGACCCCCACTTCACCCCTCCACTTT; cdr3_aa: CASSLDSVRRTPTSPLHF
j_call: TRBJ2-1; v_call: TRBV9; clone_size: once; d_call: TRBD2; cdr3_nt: TGTGCCAGCAGTGCCCTCCCCACGGGGGGTTCTCTCAATGAGCAGTTCTTC; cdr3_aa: CASSALPTGGSLNEQFF
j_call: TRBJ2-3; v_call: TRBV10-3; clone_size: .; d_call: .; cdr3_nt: TGTGCCATCAGTGAGTCCTTAAGCACAGATACGCAGTATTTT; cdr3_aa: CAISESLSTDTQYF
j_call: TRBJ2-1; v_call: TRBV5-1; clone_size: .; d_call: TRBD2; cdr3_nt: TGCGCCAGCAGCCTGGCAGCCGGAAGCGGGGGGAATTACAATGAGCAGTTCTTC; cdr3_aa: CASSLAAGSGGNYNEQFF
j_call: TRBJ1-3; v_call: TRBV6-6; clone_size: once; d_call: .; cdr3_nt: TGTGCCAGCAGTTACTCAGGGAAATCTGGAAACACCATATATTTT; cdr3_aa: CASSYSGKSGNTIYF
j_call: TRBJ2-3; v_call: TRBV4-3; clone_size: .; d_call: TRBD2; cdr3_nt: TGCGCCAGCAGCCAAGGGGAGGTTCGGATCGGACTAGGGATCGGAGATACGCAGTATTTT; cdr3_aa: CASSQGEVRIGLGIGDTQYF
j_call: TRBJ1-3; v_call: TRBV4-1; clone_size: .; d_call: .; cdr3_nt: TGCGCCAGCAGCCAAGATCTAGGTCCGGGAAACACCATATATTTT; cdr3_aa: CASSQDLGPGNTIYF
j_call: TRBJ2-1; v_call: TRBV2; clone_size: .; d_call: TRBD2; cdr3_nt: TGTGCCAGCAGTGAGCTAGCGGGGGGTAATGAGCAGTTCTTC; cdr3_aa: CASSELAGGNEQFF
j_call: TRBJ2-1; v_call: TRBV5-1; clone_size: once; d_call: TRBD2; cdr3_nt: TGCGCCAGCAGCCGTCCCCGCAGCGGGGGAAGCAATGAGCAGTTCTTC; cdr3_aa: CASSRPRSGGSNEQFF
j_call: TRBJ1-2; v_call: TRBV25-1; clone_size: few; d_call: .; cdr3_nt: TGTGCCAGCCTCCCGAGGGGCGGCTATGGCTACACCTTC; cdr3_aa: CASLPRGGYGYTF
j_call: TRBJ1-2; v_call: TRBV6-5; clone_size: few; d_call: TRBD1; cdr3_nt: TGTGCCAGCAGTTCCCAGGGGGCGGGAGACTATGGCTACACCTTC; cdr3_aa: CASSSQGAGDYGYTF
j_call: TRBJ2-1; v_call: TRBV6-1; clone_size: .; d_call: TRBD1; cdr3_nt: TGTGCCATGACCGGACAGGTTACGAATGAGCAGTTCTTC; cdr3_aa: CAMTGQVTNEQFF
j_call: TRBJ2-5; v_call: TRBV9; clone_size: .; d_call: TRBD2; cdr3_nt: TGTGCCAGCAGCGTAGAACCTAGCGGTGAGACCCAGTACTTC; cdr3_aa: CASSVEPSGETQYF
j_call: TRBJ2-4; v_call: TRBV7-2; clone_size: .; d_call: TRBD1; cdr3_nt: TGTGCCAGCAGCCGTGGACAGGGAAGGGGACCCAAAAACATTCAGTACTTC; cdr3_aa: CASSRGQGRGPKNIQYF
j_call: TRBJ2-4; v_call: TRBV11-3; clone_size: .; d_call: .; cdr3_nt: TGTGCCAGCAGCTTAGGGGGTGGGGGAATCGGCAAAAACATTCAGTACTTC; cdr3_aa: CASSLGGGGIGKNIQYF